These 24 T cell receptor beta chains originate from one sample sequenced in a study of memory CD4+ T cells and cytomegalovirus serostatus. The sort gate was single viable CD3+CD4+CD8-CD45RO+ cells for memory CD4+ T cells. This table comes from immunoSEQ multiplex PCR, and its TCRdb copy is limited to in-frame clones, with some not included. The data show over 65,000 clones, with around 80% seen just once and around 0.75% held by the top ten. Sample: memory CD4+ T cells from blood. Every receptor here comes from an adult in good health and CMV-seronegative.

This clone has more than one count but fewer than ten. J is TRBJ1-2 and V is TRBV11-2, with D possibly TRBD1 on 5 matching bases. CDR1 is SGHAT, CDR2 FQNNGV, per germline. Trimming stripped 5 bases from V and 3 bases from J, with 19 bases between. The CDR3 covers 16 residues. The chain's CDR3 is CASSPINTNRHYGYTF. The CDR3 DNA reads TGTGCCAGCAGCCCTATCAACACTAACAGGCACTATGGCTACACCTTC.

The V and J genes are TRBV7-6 and TRBJ1-1, with D tentatively TRBD1 (5 bases). This CDR3 contains 17 residues. Trimming pared 2 bases from V and 0 bases from J, leaving 16 bases between. The germline CDR1 and CDR2 sequences are SGHVS and FNYEAQ. CDR3 bases: TGTGCCAGCAGCTTAAGGGTCGGGGGGACTTTGAACACTGAAGCTTTCTTT. Translation gives CASSLRVGGTLNTEAFF.

This clone was counted only a few times. The chain carries TRBV2 and TRBJ1-4; TRBD1 agrees at 7 bases. The CDR3 contains 15 residues. Germline V gene sequence: CDR1 SNHLY, CDR2 FYNNEI. V lost 8 bases to trimming and J lost 0 bases; unmatched junction nucleotides: 6. CDR3 DNA: TGTGCCAGCCTGACTCAGGGGGCAACTAATGAAAAACTGTTTTTT. Its translation is CASLTQGATNEKLFF.

The chain is built from TRBV18 and TRBJ2-4, with D maybe TRBD2 (6 bases). The length of the CDR3 is 15 residues. V lost 2 bases and J 3 bases, leaving 11 bases between the germline ends. CDR1 is KGHSH and CDR2 is LQKENI in the germline V gene. The CDR3 DNA sequence: TGTGCCAGCTCACCAGTCGGGGGTATCAAAAACATTCAGTACTTC. It translates to CASSPVGGIKNIQYF.

This rearrangement joins TRBV2 to TRBJ1-1; D possibly corresponds to TRBD1 (5 bases). CDR1 is SNHLY, CDR2 FYNNEI, per germline. Trimming shortened V by 1 base and J by 4 bases, and 7 bases separated the two germline ends. This CDR3 spans 13 amino acids. CDR3 DNA: TGTGCCAGCAGTGAAGTGGGGGGCACTGAAGCTTTCTTT. Its translation is CASSEVGGTEAFF.

The CDR3 nucleotides are TGTGCCAGTAGGCGCAGGACAGGGGAGAACAATCAGCCCCAGCATTTT. It codes for CASRRRTGENNQPQHF. The gene calls are TRBV19 and TRBJ1-5; TRBD1 aligns across 9 bases. Germline loops: CDR1 LNHDA, CDR2 SQIVND (reference sequence). The CDR3 spans 16 residues. V gave up 6 bases and J gave up 3 bases; unmatched junction bases: 9.

The chain is built from TRBV5-1 and TRBJ2-5; maybe TRBD1 (5 bases). V was shortened by 5 bases and J by 1 base, with 12 bases between the two germline ends. The CDR3 spans 14 residues. Looked up from germline, CDR1 is SGHRS and CDR2 is YFSETQ. The CDR3 protein is CASSVRQGQETQYF. The DNA for the CDR3 is TGCGCCAGCAGTGTTCGGCAGGGCCAAGAGACCCAGTACTTC.

This clone was seen more than once but under ten times. The chain employs TRBV11-2 and TRBJ2-5, with TRBD2 matching over 7 bases. The CDR3 is made up of 16 amino acids. Germline CDR1 is SGHAT and CDR2 is FQNNGV. V was clipped by 5 bases and J by 5 bases; unmatched bases: 14. The CDR3 DNA sequence: TGTGCCAGCAGCCCATCTGTTCTGACTAGCAGGGAGACCCAGTACTTC. It encodes CASSPSVLTSRETQYF.

J is TRBJ1-2 and V is TRBV7-2; 10 nucleotides align to TRBD1. The germline V gene encodes CDR1 SGHTA and CDR2 FQGNSA. V was pared by 2 bases and J by 8 bases, with 11 bases of the junction left unmatched. The CDR3 is 16 residues long. The CDR3 loop reads CASSLKTGGAMGGYTF. Written as DNA, the CDR3 is TGTGCCAGCAGCTTAAAGACAGGGGGCGCTATGGGAGGCTACACCTTC.

The chain links TRBV6-5 to TRBJ1-1; possible D gene TRBD1, 5 bases. This CDR3 has 13 residues. The V end was cut by 6 bases, the J end by 5 bases, with 13 bases between. The V gene's germline CDR1 is MNHEY and CDR2 SVGAGI. The DNA of the CDR3 is TGTGCCAGCAGCCGAAGGAGGGGAACTGAAGCTTTCTTT. Residues: CASSRRRGTEAFF.

The chain has TRBV18 and TRBJ1-1; D call uncertain. V was cut by 5 bases and J by 1 base, with 8 bases left in between. Looked up from germline, CDR1 is KGHSH and CDR2 is LQKENI. The length of the CDR3 is 13 residues. CDR3 nucleotide sequence: TGTGCCAGCTCATCAAGTAAGAACACTGAAGCTTTCTTT. Translating gives CASSSSKNTEAFF.

This clone is a singleton in its sample. V usage is TRBV7-2 and J usage is TRBJ2-1, with D possibly matching TRBD2 (5 bases). V lost 3 bases and J 0 bases, leaving 9 bases between the germline ends. This CDR3 contains 15 residues. Germline CDR1 and CDR2: SGHTA and FQGNSA. The CDR3 DNA reads TGTGCCAGCAGCTTGAGCGGTAGCTCCTACAATGAGCAGTTCTTC. Protein product: CASSLSGSSYNEQFF.

The chain links TRBV18 to TRBJ2-3, with TRBD2 identical over 9 bases. J lost 2 bases, V lost 3 bases, and 3 bases had no gene match. Germline-derived CDR1 and CDR2 are KGHSH and LQKENI. CDR3 size: 15 residues. The CDR3 is CASSPQRGVTDTQYF. The CDR3 nucleotides are TGTGCCAGCTCACCTCAGCGGGGGGTCACAGATACGCAGTATTTT.

The V and J genes are TRBV2 and TRBJ1-2, with D maybe TRBD1 (6 bases). The CDR3 is 16 amino acids. CDR1 is SNHLY, CDR2 FYNNEI, per germline. V was trimmed by 5 bases and J by 1 base, leaving 17 bases between them. CDR3 residues: CASSPNQQGGNYGYTF. DNA for the CDR3: TGTGCCAGCAGTCCCAACCAACAGGGTGGTAACTATGGCTACACCTTC.

CDR3 DNA: TGTGCCAGCAGTTACTCGAGCAATGAGCAGTTCTTC. Translation gives CASSYSSNEQFF. The genes are TRBV6-5 and TRBJ2-1; D is ambiguous. The germline V gene encodes CDR1 MNHEY and CDR2 SVGAGI. The germline V and J ends were trimmed by 0 bases and 6 bases, with 3 bases remaining between them. The CDR3 totals 12 residues.

J is TRBJ2-6 and V is TRBV9, with D tentatively TRBD1 or TRBD2 (5 bases each). From germline, CDR1 is SGDLS and CDR2 YYNGEE. CDR3 length: 15 residues. The V and J ends lost 1 base and 4 bases respectively, with 9 bases between them. For the CDR3, the DNA is TGTGCCAGCAGCGTAAGGGGAGCGGGGGCCAACGTCCTGACTTTC. This codes for CASSVRGAGANVLTF.

V and J are TRBV19 and TRBJ2-1, with TRBD2 identical over 16 bases. After removal of 3 bases from V and 10 bases from J, the junction contained 18 bases not matched to a gene. Germline CDR1 reads LNHDA; CDR2 reads SQIVND (reference sequence). This CDR3 has 20 amino acids. The CDR3 DNA sequence: TGTGCCAGTAGTATCTGGTCTGGACCGATGGGACTAGCGGGGGGGTTCGAGCAGTTCTTC. Translating gives CASSIWSGPMGLAGGFEQFF.

V is TRBV19 and J is TRBJ1-4, with D tentatively TRBD1 (5 bases). V lost 5 bases to trimming and J lost 8 bases, with 15 bases between them. CDR1 LNHDA and CDR2 SQIVND come from the germline V gene (reference sequence). The CDR3 runs 14 residues. In DNA, the CDR3 is TGTGCCAGTAGTTCCCAGGGCCAAGGGGAAAAACTGTTTTTT. Its translation is CASSSQGQGEKLFF.

The J gene is TRBJ1-2, the V gene TRBV4-1, with D hard to call. There are 14 residues in the CDR3. Germline V gene data show CDR1 as MGHRA and CDR2 as YSYEKL. The ends were cut back, 0 bases at V and 4 bases at J, with 9 bases in the middle. The CDR3 region has the DNA TGCGCCAGCAGCCAAGATCGAGTAGGCTATGGCTACACCTTC. It encodes CASSQDRVGYGYTF.

The chain carries TRBV2 and TRBJ1-2; D ambiguous. V lost 6 bases, J lost 6 bases, and 11 bases lay in between. The germline V gene encodes CDR1 SNHLY and CDR2 FYNNEI. The CDR3 has 12 amino acids. The CDR3 DNA reads TGTGCCAGCAGGGTAGGGAAGGATGGCTACACCTTC. Translating gives CASRVGKDGYTF.

The V gene is TRBV7-9, the J gene TRBJ1-2, with 10 bases lining up with TRBD1. There are 14 residues in the CDR3. Per the germline V gene, CDR1 is SEHNR and CDR2 is FQNEAQ (reference sequence). The junction had 3 bases not matched to a gene; V was cut back by 4 bases and J by 4 bases. The CDR3, as DNA: TGTGCCAGCAGCTCCGGACAGGGGGGCTATGGCTACACCTTC. Protein product: CASSSGQGGYGYTF.

In its sample, this clone was seen a few times. The V and J genes are TRBV7-2 and TRBJ2-7; 7 bases are shared with TRBD1. The CDR3 covers 15 residues. Germline values: CDR1 SGHTA, CDR2 FQGNSA. V gave up 5 bases and J gave up 1 base; unmatched junction bases: 8. CDR3 DNA: TGTGCCAGCAGCCCGCGGACAGGTTCTTCCTACGAGCAGTACTTC. Amino acid sequence: CASSPRTGSSYEQYF.

This clone was detected once. V and J are TRBV5-6 and TRBJ1-1; D ambiguous. The germline V and J ends were trimmed by 1 base and 7 bases, with 5 bases remaining between them. CDR3 length: 11 amino acids. Germline V gene data show CDR1 as SGHDT and CDR2 as YYEEEE. The CDR3 DNA sequence: TGTGCCAGCAGCTTGCGTTTTGAAGCTTTCTTT. As protein: CASSLRFEAFF. Supplemented by reference TRBV5-6 and TRBJ1-1, the full variable domain reads DAGVTQSPTHLIKTRGQQVTLRCSPKSGHDTVSWYQQALGQGPQFIFQYYEEEERQRGNFPDRFSGHQFPNYSSELNVNALLLGDSALYLCASSLRFEAFFGQGTRLTVV.

The chain employs TRBV7-8 and TRBJ2-2, with 15 bases fitting TRBD2. This CDR3 spans 17 amino acids. The V and J ends lost 5 bases and 6 bases, in that order; junction bases with no gene match: 7. Germline V gene data show CDR1 as SGHVS and CDR2 as FQNEAQ. The CDR3 region is CASSPRTSGGAAGELFF. The CDR3 DNA sequence: TGTGCCAGCAGCCCGAGGACTAGCGGGGGGGCGGCCGGGGAGCTGTTTTTT.